The sequence of this T cell receptor beta chain was determined in a study of tumor-infiltrating lymphocytes in primary liver carcinoma. Study details: These patients were men and women whose ages were 30 to 69 years.

Trimming took off 0 bases at V and 1 base at J, with 13 bases between the two ends. Germline-derived CDR1 and CDR2 are MNHEY and SVGAGI. The CDR3 is 17 residues long. Blood RNA originated from unsorted whole blood, with germline DNA additionally extracted. This clonotype was recorded only once. Reverse transcription of around 500 ng total RNA with a constant-region primer produced TCR beta cDNA. For TCR beta, libraries were produced by three nested multiplex PCR rounds using slightly modified ARM-PCR. The two initial PCR rounds, nine to eleven cycles each, used TRBV1-TRBV30 forward and C-beta reverse primers. TCRdb called the multiplex PCR reads again in MiXCR, with one record for every CDR3 protein. The sample shows 310,000 or so distinct CDR3 sequences, almost 65% of them seen only once.

The rearrangement joins TRBV6-5 to TRBJ2-1; no clear D gene. The TCR was taken from a man aged 40-49 years with primary liver carcinoma and hepatitis B virus infection. Sequencing was performed on peripheral blood. DNA of the CDR3: TGTGCCAGCAGTTACTCGAGTTGGGCACGGTCCTACAATGAGCAGTTCTTC. Residues: CASSYSSWARSYNEQFF.